This T cell receptor (beta chain) is from a study of cytomegalovirus exposure and HLA in healthy donors. General study points: In a later analysis, HLA-C alleles had the fewest associated TCRs, DRB1 alleles the most. Presence/absence analyses took donor sequencing depth as roughly uniform.

Note on this clone: Its target is not known.

Trimming took off 5 bases at V and 0 bases at J, with 14 bases between the two ends. There are 16 residues in the CDR3. Germline CDR1 and CDR2: SGHNT and YENEEA. The PCR ran on 60 Vbeta and 13 Jbeta primers. The method was immunoSEQ multiplex PCR; TCRdb's version includes in-frame clones alone and lacks a portion of them. The data show roughly 110,000 clones, around four fifths seen once. Sequenced input: PBMCs. The origin of this receptor is a young man in good health and CMV-seronegative. V gene TRBV11-3 combines with J gene TRBJ2-1; weak D call: TRBD2 (7 bases). The CDR3 sequence: CASSPGGGGSYNEQFF. CDR3 DNA sequence: TGTGCCAGCAGCCCGGGCGGGGGCGGCTCCTACAATGAGCAGTTCTTC.